The 24 T cell receptor beta chains given below trace back to one sample, sequenced in a study of cytomegalovirus exposure and HLA in healthy donors. The PCR ran on 60 Vbeta and 13 Jbeta primers. Sequencing used immunoSEQ multiplex PCR; TCRdb keeps in-frame clones, though not all of them. This sample has about 130,000 clones; roughly 84% occur once, and the top ten carry under 2%. Sequencing was performed on PBMCs. Receptor source: a boy aged 10-17 years in good health and CMV-seronegative.

The chain carries TRBV5-5 and TRBJ2-1; 9 bases line up with TRBD2. The CDR3 spans 15 residues. Germline V gene data show CDR1 as SGHKS and CDR2 as YYEKEE (reference sequence). V trimming: 4 bases; J trimming: 1 base; junction bases outside the gene matches: 3. CDR3 amino acids: CASSPSGDSYNEQFF. For the CDR3, the DNA is TGTGCCAGCAGCCCTAGCGGGGATTCCTACAATGAGCAGTTCTTC.

This chain connects TRBV15 to TRBJ1-5, with TRBD1 matching 7 bases. The CDR3 extends over 15 amino acids. Germline CDR1 LNHNV, CDR2 YYDKDF (reference sequence). V lost 4 bases to trimming and J lost 5 bases; unmatched junction nucleotides: 8. CDR3 protein: CATSTRQGRDQPQHF. CDR3 DNA sequence: TGTGCCACCAGCACAAGACAGGGTAGAGATCAGCCCCAGCATTTT. The whole variable domain, filled in from reference TRBV15 and TRBJ1-5, reads DAMVIQNPRYQVTQFGKPVTLSCSQTLNHNVMYWYQQKSSQAPKLLFHYYDKDFNNEADTPDNFQSRRPNTSFCFLDIRSPGLGDTAMYLCATSTRQGRDQPQHFGDGTRLSIL.

The chain combines TRBV4-3 with TRBJ2-3, with D unclear. Trimming stripped 3 bases from V and 4 bases from J, with 11 bases between. Per the germline V gene, CDR1 is LGHNA and CDR2 is YSLEER. CDR3 size: 14 residues. The CDR3 region has the DNA TGCGCCAGCAGCCAGGGTCCCGGAGCAGATACGCAGTATTTT. Its translation: CASSQGPGADTQYF.

The chain employs TRBV19 and TRBJ1-1, with D unresolved. Trimming left V 8 bases short and J 6 bases short, with 16 bases between. The germline CDR1 and CDR2 sequences are LNHDA and SQIVND (reference sequence). This CDR3 is 13 amino acids long. In DNA form, the CDR3 reads TGTGCCAGTTCGATGGGCACTGGCGCTGAAGCTTTCTTT. Amino acid sequence: CASSMGTGAEAFF.

The chain has TRBV6-4 and TRBJ1-6; 10 bases match TRBD1. Trimming at V came to 7 bases and at J to 10 bases, leaving 10 bases not matched to a gene. Germline CDR1 MRHNA, CDR2 SNTAGT. This CDR3 has 15 amino acids. CDR3 residues: CASKEWDRGASPLHF. The CDR3 DNA follows: TGTGCCAGCAAGGAGTGGGACAGGGGCGCCTCACCCCTCCACTTT.

The table lists this clone with a count of one. The chain links TRBV9 to TRBJ2-2; D unresolved. Per germline, CDR1 SGDLS and CDR2 YYNGEE. CDR3 size: 12 residues. Trimming shortened V by 0 bases and J by 7 bases, and 4 bases separated the two germline ends. The CDR3 region is CASSVGLGELFF. The CDR3 coding sequence is TGTGCCAGCAGCGTAGGACTCGGGGAGCTGTTTTTT. The complete variable domain, with remaining parts taken from reference TRBV9 and TRBJ2-2, reads DSGVTQTPKHLITATGQRVTLRCSPRSGDLSVYWYQQSLDQGLQFLIQYYNGEERAKGNILERFSAQQFPDLHSELNLSSLELGDSALYFCASSVGLGELFFGEGSRLTVL.

The chain combines TRBV7-9 with TRBJ1-2; D is possibly TRBD1 (6 bases). Looked up from germline, CDR1 is SEHNR and CDR2 is FQNEAQ (reference sequence). This CDR3 is 16 amino acids long. V was trimmed by 3 bases and J by 1 base, leaving 15 bases between them. CDR3: CASSFSSGAFNYGYTF. In DNA form, the CDR3 reads TGTGCCAGCAGCTTTTCGTCAGGGGCCTTTAACTATGGCTACACCTTC. Together with reference TRBV7-9 and TRBJ1-2, the CDR3 gives the full variable domain: DTGVSQNPRHKITKRGQNVTFRCDPISEHNRLYWYRQTLGQGPEFLTYFQNEAQLEKSRLLSDRFSAERPKGSFSTLEIQRTEQGDSAMYLCASSFSSGAFNYGYTFGSGTRLTVV.

The rearrangement uses TRBV5-4 and TRBJ2-1; 11 bases match TRBD1. The germline gives CDR1 SGHNT, CDR2 YYREEE (reference sequence). The V segment lost 3 bases and the J segment 4 bases; nucleotides outside the gene matches: 6. This CDR3 has 16 residues. The CDR3 DNA follows: TGTGCCAGCAGCTCCTTTGGGACAGGGGGTTACAATGAGCAGTTCTTC. This sequence encodes CASSSFGTGGYNEQFF.

Remarks on this clone: Other DNA sequences of this sample code for an identical CDR3. V gene TRBV30 combines with J gene TRBJ2-4, with D unclear. Trimming took off 4 bases at V and 1 base at J, with 8 bases between the two ends. The CDR3 length is 13 residues. Germline CDR1 reads GTSNPN; CDR2 reads SVGIG (reference sequence). The DNA of the CDR3 is TGTGCCTGGACCCCAGCGGCCAAAAACATTCAGTACTTC. Protein sequence: CAWTPAAKNIQYF.

The rearrangement links TRBV5-4 to TRBJ1-2; 8 bases are a match to TRBD1. The CDR3 is 15 residues long. Germline-derived CDR1 and CDR2 are SGHNT and YYREEE (reference sequence). The V segment lost 3 bases and the J segment 3 bases; nucleotides outside the gene matches: 7. The CDR3 loop reads CASSYEQGEDYGYTF. CDR3 bases: TGTGCCAGCAGCTACGAACAGGGGGAAGACTATGGCTACACCTTC.

The chain has TRBV7-8 and TRBJ2-1, with D tentatively TRBD1 (5 bases). V shed 3 bases and J shed 0 bases, with 9 bases lying between them. The CDR3 extends over 15 amino acids. CDR1 is SGHVS, CDR2 FQNEAQ, per germline. The CDR3 is CASSFDSFSYNEQFF. The CDR3 bases are TGTGCCAGCAGCTTCGACAGCTTCTCCTACAATGAGCAGTTCTTC. The full variable domain, in which reference TRBV7-8 and TRBJ2-1 provide the parts outside the CDR3, is GAGVSQSPRYKVAKRGQDVALRCDPISGHVSLFWYQQALGQGPEFLTYFQNEAQLDKSGLPSDRFFAERPEGSVSTLKIQRTQQEDSAVYLCASSFDSFSYNEQFFGPGTRLTVL.

This chain links TRBV29-1 with TRBJ1-1; D not resolved. The CDR3 runs to 12 residues. Germline loops: CDR1 SQVTM, CDR2 ANQGSEA. V lost 3 bases and J lost 1, with 6 bases in between. The CDR3 sequence: CSVEYSNTEAFF. CDR3 nucleotides: TGCAGCGTTGAGTATTCGAACACTGAAGCTTTCTTT.

The genes are TRBV27 and TRBJ2-3; D not resolved. The CDR3 length is 13 residues. Trimming left V 6 bases short and J 0 bases short, with 7 bases between. Germline CDR1 and CDR2: MNHEY and SMNVEV (reference sequence). As DNA, the CDR3 is TGTGCCAGCAGGTCAGTGAGCACAGATACGCAGTATTTT. This sequence encodes CASRSVSTDTQYF.

V gene TRBV5-1 combines with J gene TRBJ2-1; TRBD1 matches at 9 bases. CDR1 and CDR2 from the germline V gene are SGHRS and YFSETQ. J gave up 2 bases and V 3 bases, and 6 bases lay outside the gene matches. The CDR3 is 16 residues long. The CDR3 DNA follows: TGCGCCAGCAGCTCGGGTGGGACAGGGCCCTACAATGAGCAGTTCTTC. Its protein is CASSSGGTGPYNEQFF.

J is TRBJ1-2 and V is TRBV18; D gene ambiguous. The CDR3 totals 15 residues. V lost 3 bases to trimming and J lost 2 bases, with 13 bases between them. CDR1 and CDR2 from the germline V gene are KGHSH and LQKENI. CDR3 sequence: CASSPDPGSNYGYTF. DNA of the CDR3: TGTGCCAGCTCACCGGATCCGGGATCCAACTATGGCTACACCTTC.

The chain has TRBV18 and TRBJ2-5; TRBD1 matches 7 bases. Germline lookup yields CDR1 KGHSH and CDR2 LQKENI. The V segment lost 1 base and the J segment 4 bases; nucleotides outside the gene matches: 12. This CDR3 has 17 residues. CDR3 in DNA: TGTGCCAGCTCACCACTGCCAACGACCCCAGGGGGAGAGACCCAGTACTTC. It specifies CASSPLPTTPGGETQYF. The full variable domain, in which reference TRBV18 and TRBJ2-5 provide the parts outside the CDR3, is NAGVMQNPRHLVRRRGQEARLRCSPMKGHSHVYWYRQLPEEGLKFMVYLQKENIIDESGMPKERFSAEFPKEGPSILRIQQVVRGDSAAYFCASSPLPTTPGGETQYFGPGTRLLVL.

This chain uses TRBV25-1 with TRBJ2-5; tentatively, D is TRBD1 (8 bases). Germline lookup yields CDR1 MGHDK and CDR2 SYGVNS. This CDR3 comprises 17 residues. Trimming pared 1 base from V and 4 bases from J, leaving 19 bases between. CDR3 nucleotides: TGTGCCAGCAGTGAATTCCAGGGGGCGAGGGAGGGAGAGACCCAGTACTTC. This codes for CASSEFQGAREGETQYF.

The chain combines TRBV7-6 with TRBJ2-7, with 8 bases lining up with TRBD2. The CDR3 has 15 residues. V was clipped by 5 bases and J by 2 bases; unmatched bases: 8. Germline lookup yields CDR1 SGHVS and CDR2 FNYEAQ. The CDR3 coding sequence is TGTGCCAGCAGCCCGGAAGCGGGGGAGACCTACGAGCAGTACTTC. This sequence encodes CASSPEAGETYEQYF.

The rearrangement links TRBV27 to TRBJ2-5; D is ambiguous. CDR1 and CDR2 (germline): MNHEY, SMNVEV (reference sequence). This CDR3 comprises 11 residues. V was pared by 8 bases and J by 0 bases, with 4 bases between. The CDR3 loop reads CASPYQETQYF. The CDR3 DNA follows: TGTGCCAGCCCATACCAAGAGACCCAGTACTTC.

The CDR3 loop reads CASSLKLASGDFSYNEQFF. CDR3 sequence (DNA): TGTGCCAGCAGTTTAAAGTTGGCTAGCGGGGACTTTTCCTACAATGAGCAGTTCTTC. The genes are TRBV27 and TRBJ2-1, with 9 bases fitting TRBD2. The CDR3 covers 19 residues. Germline V gives CDR1 MNHEY, CDR2 SMNVEV (reference sequence). The junction had 12 bases not matched to a gene; V was cut back by 2 bases and J by 1 base.

This chain joins TRBV18 and TRBJ2-1; 11 positions agree with TRBD1. The V gene's germline CDR1 is KGHSH and CDR2 LQKENI. Trimming at V came to 2 bases and at J to 6 bases, leaving 0 bases not matched to a gene. The CDR3 consists of 14 residues. Here the CDR3 reads CASSPGTGGNEQFF. CDR3 sequence (DNA): TGTGCCAGCTCACCAGGGACAGGGGGCAATGAGCAGTTCTTC.

The chain recombines TRBV29-1 with TRBJ1-1, with D possibly being TRBD1 (5 bases). The CDR3 contains 15 residues. The ends were cut back, 7 bases at V and 0 bases at J, with 18 bases in the middle. The V gene's germline CDR1 is SQVTM and CDR2 ANQGSEA. The DNA for the CDR3 is TGCAGCGGACGGGGGGGTGGGGTGATGAACACTGAAGCTTTCTTT. Translated, it gives CSGRGGGVMNTEAFF.

The chain uses TRBV7-2 and TRBJ2-2; D may be TRBD2 (6 bases). The CDR3 length is 17 residues. Per the germline V gene, CDR1 is SGHTA and CDR2 is FQGNSA. V dropped 3 bases and J dropped 7 bases, with 21 bases sitting between them. The chain's CDR3 is CASSFRTSREYVGELFF. CDR3 sequence (DNA): TGTGCCAGCAGCTTTCGTACCTCCCGGGAGTACGTCGGGGAGCTGTTTTTT.

This chain joins TRBV9 and TRBJ2-3; 10 nucleotides agree with TRBD2. CDR1 is SGDLS, CDR2 YYNGEE, per germline. Trimming cost V 0 bases and J 5 bases; bases outside gene matches: 3. The CDR3 covers 15 residues. CDR3 sequence: CASSVALAGRDTQYF. For the CDR3, the DNA is TGTGCCAGCAGCGTAGCACTAGCGGGGAGAGATACGCAGTATTTT. Combining the CDR3 with reference TRBV9 and TRBJ2-3 gives the whole variable domain DSGVTQTPKHLITATGQRVTLRCSPRSGDLSVYWYQQSLDQGLQFLIQYYNGEERAKGNILERFSAQQFPDLHSELNLSSLELGDSALYFCASSVALAGRDTQYFGPGTRLTVL.